The 2 T cell receptor beta chains in this list originate from one sample, sequenced in a study of tissue T cells after allogeneic stem cell transplantation. Time point noted: mouse harvest day 7 after allogeneic transplant. Tail vein injection delivered 10^7 T-cell-depleted bone marrow cells and 10^6 splenic CD5+ T cells. Sequenced by immunoSEQ multiplex PCR; TCRdb stores in-frame clones only, minus some. The table includes 6,500 to 7,500 clones, 40% to 55% detected once. Sequencing was carried out using gut tissue. These receptors all come from a female BALB/c mouse given C57BL/6 T cells with graft-versus-host disease after an allogeneic hematopoietic cell transplant.

Details on this clone: Gene names and germline refer to mouse. The DNA ends 1 residue before the CDR3 does, and the rest of the CDR3 is filled in from the germline J gene. The chain recombines TRBV16 with TRBJ2-7; 8 bases agree with TRBD2. Germline values: CDR1 SGHSA, CDR2 FRNQAP. The length of the CDR3 is 14 residues. Unmatched junction bases numbered 2, after V lost 0 bases and J lost 4 bases. The covered CDR3 bases are TGTGCAAGCAGCTTAGAGGGACTGGATTATGAACAGTAC. Translating it yields CASSLEGLDYEQY. The full CDR3 reads CASSLEGLDYEQYF. Together with reference TRBV16 and TRBJ2-7, the CDR3 gives the full variable domain: NAGVIQTPRHKVTGKGQEATLWCEPISGHSAVFWYRQTIVQGLEFLTYFRNQAPIDDSGMPKERFSAQMPNQSHSTLKIQSTQPQDSAVYLCASSLEGLDYEQYFGPGTRLTVL.

As regards this clone: Mouse germline and gene names are used. Read coverage stops 1 residue before the CDR3 terminus; the germline J gene supplies the remainder. V gene TRBV15 combines with J gene TRBJ1-5; TRBD1 agrees at 8 bases. In germline, CDR1 is SGHND, CDR2 FRSKSL. V was pared by 5 bases and J by 2 bases, with 2 bases of the junction left unmatched. The CDR3 sequence is 14 residues long. The CDR3 region is CASSPGGYNQAPLF. The sequenced CDR3 bases are TGTGCCAGCAGTCCAGGGGGCTACAACCAGGCTCCGCTT.